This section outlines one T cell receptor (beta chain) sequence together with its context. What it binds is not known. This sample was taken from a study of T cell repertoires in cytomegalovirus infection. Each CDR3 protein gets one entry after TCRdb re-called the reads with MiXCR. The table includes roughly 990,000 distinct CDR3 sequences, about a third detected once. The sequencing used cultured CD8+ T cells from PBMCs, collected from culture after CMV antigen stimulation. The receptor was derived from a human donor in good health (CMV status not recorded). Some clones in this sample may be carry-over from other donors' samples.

The CDR3 DNA reads TGTGCCAGCAGTGCCCGTCCGAGGGGCGCCTCCTACAATGAGCAGTTCTTC. Its translation is CASSARPRGASYNEQFF. The V call is TRBV12-3 or TRBV12-4, the J call TRBJ2-1, with D perhaps assigned TRBD1 or TRBD2 (5 bases each). The CDR3 consists of 17 residues. V lost 5 bases to trimming and J lost 0 bases, with 17 bases between them.